The 19 T cell receptor beta chains in this list originate from one sample, sequenced in a study of blood T cells in healthy people across ages. It was with a sample-barcoded 5' primer and a J-beta primer mix that a second PCR of roughly 7 to 12 cycles was run. MiXCR was run by TCRdb on the 5' RACE reads, yielding one entry per CDR3 protein. The sample lists hundreds of thousands of distinct CDR3 sequences, less than 35% occurring once. Sequences were obtained from blood. The receptors stem from a woman older than 75 in good health.

This clonotype was picked up many times. The chain combines TRBV7-2 with TRBJ1-1; D unclear. Germline CDR1 is SGHTA and CDR2 is FQGNSA. V was clipped by 4 bases and J by 1 base, with 13 bases between them. This CDR3 has 15 amino acids. CDR3 nucleotide sequence: TGTGCCAGCAGCTCGACATGGGCAGGGAACACTGAAGCTTTCTTT. As protein: CASSSTWAGNTEAFF. Based on the CDR3 plus reference TRBV7-2 and TRBJ1-1, the full variable domain is GAGVSQSPSNKVTEKGKDVELRCDPISGHTALYWYRQSLGQGLEFLIYFQGNSAPDKSGLPSDRFSAERTGGSVSTLTIQRTQQEDSAVYLCASSSTWAGNTEAFFGQGTRLTVV.

This clonotype was found many times. This chain uses TRBV10-3 with TRBJ2-3; possible D gene TRBD1, 6 bases. With 8 bases removed from V and 1 base from J, the gap between germline ends came to 16 bases. The CDR3 is 15 residues long. CDR1 and CDR2 (germline): ENHRY, SYGVKD. This CDR3 is CAIGTNEGGTDTQYF. As DNA, the CDR3 is TGTGCCATCGGGACGAACGAGGGGGGCACAGATACGCAGTATTTT.

This clonotype was detected ten times or more. This CDR3 is CSASPQGGQPQHF. Written as DNA, the CDR3 is TGCAGTGCTAGTCCGCAGGGAGGACAGCCCCAGCATTTT. This chain links TRBV20-1 with TRBJ1-5; maybe TRBD1 (5 bases). The CDR3 spans 13 residues. The V gene's germline CDR1 is DFQATT and CDR2 SNEGSKA (reference sequence). Between the trimmed V and J ends, which lost 3 bases and 7 bases, there was a span of 13 bases.

The genes are TRBV7-2 and TRBJ1-4; D gene ambiguous. V lost 1 base, J lost 5 bases, and 2 bases lay in between. There are 12 residues in the CDR3. The germline gives CDR1 SGHTA, CDR2 FQGNSA. CDR3 loop: CASSLENEKLFF. CDR3 DNA sequence: TGTGCCAGCAGCTTAGAAAATGAAAAACTGTTTTTT.

V is TRBV29-1 and J is TRBJ1-2; the match to TRBD1 covers 9 bases. CDR1 and CDR2 (germline): SQVTM, ANQGSEA. The CDR3 has 15 residues. V lost 2 bases to trimming and J lost 5 bases; unmatched junction nucleotides: 9. The CDR3 loop is CSVEKGTGGSYGYTF. The CDR3 nucleotides are TGCAGCGTTGAAAAAGGAACAGGGGGCAGTTATGGCTACACCTTC.

In its sample, this clonotype was seen many times. The chain recombines TRBV20-1 with TRBJ1-2, with TRBD1 matching 7 bases. The ends lost 2 bases at V and 8 bases at J; junction bases unmatched: 14. CDR3 length: 15 residues. Germline V lookup: CDR1 DFQATT, CDR2 SNEGSKA (reference sequence). The CDR3 nucleotides read TGCAGTGCTAGAAAGGGGGCAGGCCCTCAAAGGGGCTACACCTTC. As protein: CSARKGAGPQRGYTF.

This clonotype has at least ten counts. The chain is built from TRBV19 and TRBJ2-1; tentatively, D is TRBD2 (5 bases). V shed 6 bases and J shed 0 bases, with 15 bases lying between them. The CDR3 runs 16 residues. Germline V lookup: CDR1 LNHDA, CDR2 SQIVND (reference sequence). The CDR3 region is CASSQLDPSSYNEQFF. As DNA, the CDR3 is TGTGCCAGTAGCCAACTAGATCCCAGCTCCTACAATGAGCAGTTCTTC.

This clonotype was counted many times. At one end the junction does not follow the germline gene, possibly because of a read error. The chain uses TRBV7-2 and TRBJ2-1; the D gene could be TRBD1 or TRBD2 (6 bases each). Germline V gene sequence: CDR1 SGHTA, CDR2 FQGNSA. CDR3 length: 15 residues. The CDR3 here is CASSSRGPSFNEQFF. The DNA for the CDR3 is TGTGCCAGCAGCTCACGGGGGCCCTCCTTCAATGAGCAGTTCTTC.

This clonotype was observed many times. J is TRBJ1-1 and V is TRBV5-1, with D unclear. The CDR3 is 13 residues long. Germline-derived CDR1 and CDR2 are SGHRS and YFSETQ. V was cut by 6 bases and J by 0 bases, with 9 bases left in between. CDR3 sequence (DNA): TGCGCCAGCACCCTCGGGGTGAACACTGAAGCTTTCTTT. Encoded protein: CASTLGVNTEAFF.

This clonotype was detected once. The chain combines TRBV7-3 with TRBJ1-2, with D maybe TRBD1 (6 bases). Germline lookup yields CDR1 SGHTA and CDR2 FQGTGA. CDR3 size: 13 residues. With 5 bases removed from V and 7 bases from J, the gap between germline ends came to 14 bases. For the CDR3, the DNA is TGTGCCAGCAGCCGAGGGGGGATTTTTGGCTACACCTTC. Translation gives CASSRGGIFGYTF.

The gene calls are TRBV7-3 and TRBJ2-5, with D maybe TRBD1 (6 bases). V lost 5 bases and J lost 11, with 24 bases in between. The germline V gene encodes CDR1 SGHTA and CDR2 FQGTGA. This CDR3 has 15 residues. CDR3 DNA sequence: TGTGCCAGCAGCGCCTCGACAGGAGTGGGGAATGAGCAGTACTTC. It codes for CASSASTGVGNEQYF.

The chain is built from TRBV12-5 and TRBJ2-3, with D perhaps matching TRBD1 (6 bases). The germline gives CDR1 LGHNT, CDR2 FRNRAP. This CDR3 is built from 14 residues. V was shortened by 7 bases and J by 5 bases, with 16 bases between the two germline ends. The CDR3 nucleotides are TGTGCTAGTGTCTGGGCCAGGGGAATAGATACGCAGTATTTT. It specifies CASVWARGIDTQYF.

There are many counts of this clonotype. The chain has TRBV12-3 or TRBV12-4 and TRBJ2-1, with TRBD2 matching over 13 bases. The length of the CDR3 is 14 residues. With V trimmed by 6 bases and J by 12 bases, 8 bases remained unmatched. The CDR3: CASSPTSGGLVQFF. For the CDR3, the DNA is TGTGCCAGCAGCCCGACTAGCGGGGGGTTAGTGCAGTTCTTC.

As for this clonotype: A read error may be the cause here, since a much bigger clone is one base away. V gene TRBV13 combines with J gene TRBJ2-7, with a possible D match to TRBD2 (5 bases). The germline V gene encodes CDR1 PRHDT and CDR2 FYEKMQ (reference sequence). This CDR3 has 15 residues. The V end lost 4 bases, the J end lost 5 bases, and 18 bases lay between the germline ends. The DNA for the CDR3 is TGTGCCAGCAGCTCGTGGATAGGTCTGAGGGACGAGCAGTACTTC. The encoded protein is CASSSWIGLRDEQYF. Full variable domain (missing parts from reference TRBV13 and TRBJ2-7): AAGVIQSPRHLIKEKRETATLKCYPIPRHDTVYWYQQGPGQDPQFLISFYEKMQSDKGSIPDRFSAQQFSDYHSELNMSSLELGDSALYFCASSSWIGLRDEQYFGPGTRLTVT.

The CDR3 protein is CASDTGGGGTQYF. The CDR3, as DNA: TGTGCCTCCGATACTGGGGGCGGCGGGACCCAGTACTTC. The V call is TRBV30, the J call TRBJ2-5; a weak D match, TRBD1 (6 bases). The CDR3 contains 13 residues. Germline lookup yields CDR1 GTSNPN and CDR2 SVGIG (reference sequence). V was cut by 7 bases and J by 7 bases, with 19 bases left in between. The full variable domain, its missing parts supplied by reference TRBV30 and TRBJ2-5, is SQTIHQWPATLVQPVGSPLSLECTVEGTSNPNLYWYRQAAGRGLQLLFYSVGIGQISSEVPQNLSASRPQDRQFILSSKKLLLSDSGFYLCASDTGGGGTQYFGPGTRLLVL.

As regards this clonotype: It may be a read error: a sequence one base away is much more abundant. V usage is TRBV5-5 and J usage is TRBJ1-2, with no clear D. This CDR3 comprises 14 residues. The germline gives CDR1 SGHKS, CDR2 YYEKEE (reference sequence). CDR3 sequence (DNA): TGTGCCGGCAGCCCCAACGCCTTTCCCTATGGCTACACCTTC. Translated, it gives CAGSPNAFPYGYTF.

The sample holds many counts of this clonotype. The genes are TRBV9 and TRBJ2-1; TRBD2 aligns across 11 bases. V lost 4 bases, J lost 4 bases, and 7 bases stayed unmatched. The CDR3 runs 16 residues. The germline CDR1 and CDR2 sequences are SGDLS and YYNGEE. CDR3 DNA sequence: TGTGCCAGCAGCCCTCGGACTAGCGGGTATTACAATGAGCAGTTCTTC. Translating gives CASSPRTSGYYNEQFF.

This clonotype was counted at least ten times. V is TRBV5-1 and J is TRBJ2-4; 7 nucleotides line up with TRBD1. Looked up from germline, CDR1 is SGHRS and CDR2 is YFSETQ. J lost 0 bases, V lost 3 bases, and 0 bases had no gene match. The CDR3 contains 14 residues. CDR3: CASSWDRAKNIQYF. The CDR3 coding sequence is TGCGCCAGCAGCTGGGACAGAGCCAAAAACATTCAGTACTTC.

Comment on this clonotype: This could be a read error, since a much larger clone is one nucleotide away. This chain uses TRBV29-1 with TRBJ1-5, with 7 bases aligning to TRBD1. The length of the CDR3 is 12 residues. Looked up from germline, CDR1 is SQVTM and CDR2 is ANQGSEA. The J segment lost 7 bases and the V segment lost 7 bases, leaving 7 bases of the junction unmatched. The CDR3 DNA sequence: TGCAGCGCCGGGACAGTGAGCCAGCCCCAGCATTTT. Its protein is CSAGTVSQPQHF.